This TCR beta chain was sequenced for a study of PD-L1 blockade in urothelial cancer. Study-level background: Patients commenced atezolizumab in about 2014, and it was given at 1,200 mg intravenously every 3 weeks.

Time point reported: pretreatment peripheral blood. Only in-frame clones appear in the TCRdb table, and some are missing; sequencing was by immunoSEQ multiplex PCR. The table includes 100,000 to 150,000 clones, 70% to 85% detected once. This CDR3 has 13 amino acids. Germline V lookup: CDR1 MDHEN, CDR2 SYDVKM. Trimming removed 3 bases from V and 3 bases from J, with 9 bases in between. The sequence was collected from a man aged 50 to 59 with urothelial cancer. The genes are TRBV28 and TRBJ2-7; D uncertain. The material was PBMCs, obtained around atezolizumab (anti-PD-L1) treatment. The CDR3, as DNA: TGTGCCAGCAGTTTCCAGGTTTACTACGAGCAGTACTTC. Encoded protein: CASSFQVYYEQYF.